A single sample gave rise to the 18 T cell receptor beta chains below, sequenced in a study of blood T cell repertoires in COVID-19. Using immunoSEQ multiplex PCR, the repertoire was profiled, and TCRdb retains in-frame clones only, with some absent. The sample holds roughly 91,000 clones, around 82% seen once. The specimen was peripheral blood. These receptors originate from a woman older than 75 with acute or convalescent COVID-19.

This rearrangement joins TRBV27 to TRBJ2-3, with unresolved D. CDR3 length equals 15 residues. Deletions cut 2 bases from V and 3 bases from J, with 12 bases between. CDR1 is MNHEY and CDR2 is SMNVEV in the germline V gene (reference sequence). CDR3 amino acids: CASSLNMLGTDTQYF. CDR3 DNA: TGTGCCAGCAGTTTAAATATGCTAGGAACAGATACGCAGTATTTT.

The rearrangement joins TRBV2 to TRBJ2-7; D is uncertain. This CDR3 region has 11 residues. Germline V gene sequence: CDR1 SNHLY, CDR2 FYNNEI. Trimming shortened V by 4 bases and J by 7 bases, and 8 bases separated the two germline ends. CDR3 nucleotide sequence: TGTGCCAGCAGTGCCGATCAGGAGCAGTACTTC. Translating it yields CASSADQEQYF.

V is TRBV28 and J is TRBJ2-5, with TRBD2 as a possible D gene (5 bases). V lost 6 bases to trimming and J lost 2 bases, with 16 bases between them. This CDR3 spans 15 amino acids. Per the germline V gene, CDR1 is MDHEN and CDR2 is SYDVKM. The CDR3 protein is CASRWTGNIQETQYF. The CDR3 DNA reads TGTGCCAGCAGGTGGACTGGGAATATACAAGAGACCCAGTACTTC.

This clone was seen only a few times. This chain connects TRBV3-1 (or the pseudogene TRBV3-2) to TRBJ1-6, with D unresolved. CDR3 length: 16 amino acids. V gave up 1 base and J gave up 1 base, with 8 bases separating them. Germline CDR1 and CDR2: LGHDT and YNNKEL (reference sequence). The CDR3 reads CASSQGRESYNSPLHF. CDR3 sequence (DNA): TGTGCCAGCAGCCAAGGTCGGGAGTCCTATAATTCACCCCTCCACTTT.

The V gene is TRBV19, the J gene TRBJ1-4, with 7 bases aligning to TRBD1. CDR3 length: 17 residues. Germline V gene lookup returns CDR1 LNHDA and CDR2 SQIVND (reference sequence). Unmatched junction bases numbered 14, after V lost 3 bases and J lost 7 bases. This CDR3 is CASSMQGQLRGLEKLFF. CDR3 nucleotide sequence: TGTGCCAGTAGTATGCAGGGACAGCTACGTGGTCTTGAAAAACTGTTTTTT.

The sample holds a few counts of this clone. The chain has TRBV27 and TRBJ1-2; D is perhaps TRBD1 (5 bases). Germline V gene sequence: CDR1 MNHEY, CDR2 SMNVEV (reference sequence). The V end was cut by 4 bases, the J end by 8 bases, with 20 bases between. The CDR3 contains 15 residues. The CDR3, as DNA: TGTGCCAGCAGTTATGAAGGGGCGCCTGTTAAGGGCTACACCTTC. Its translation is CASSYEGAPVKGYTF.

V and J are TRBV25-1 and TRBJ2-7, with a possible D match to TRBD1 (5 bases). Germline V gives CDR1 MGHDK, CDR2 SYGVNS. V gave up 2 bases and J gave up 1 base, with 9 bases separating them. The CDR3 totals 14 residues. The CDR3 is CASSEERGSYEQYF. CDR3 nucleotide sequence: TGTGCCAGCAGTGAAGAAAGGGGTTCCTACGAGCAGTACTTC.

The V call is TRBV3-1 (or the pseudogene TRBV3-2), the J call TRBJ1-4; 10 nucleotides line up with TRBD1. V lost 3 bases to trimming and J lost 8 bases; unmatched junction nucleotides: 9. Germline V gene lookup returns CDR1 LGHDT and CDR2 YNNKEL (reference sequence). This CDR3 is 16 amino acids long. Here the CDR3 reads CASSQQPGQGLEKLFF. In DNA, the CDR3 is TGTGCCAGCAGCCAGCAACCGGGACAGGGGTTAGAAAAACTGTTTTTT.

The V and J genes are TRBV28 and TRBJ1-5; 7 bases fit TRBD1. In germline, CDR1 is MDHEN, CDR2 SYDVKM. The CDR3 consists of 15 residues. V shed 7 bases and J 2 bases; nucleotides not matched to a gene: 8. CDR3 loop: CASNAGQIGNQPQHF. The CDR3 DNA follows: TGTGCCAGCAATGCGGGACAGATTGGCAATCAGCCCCAGCATTTT.

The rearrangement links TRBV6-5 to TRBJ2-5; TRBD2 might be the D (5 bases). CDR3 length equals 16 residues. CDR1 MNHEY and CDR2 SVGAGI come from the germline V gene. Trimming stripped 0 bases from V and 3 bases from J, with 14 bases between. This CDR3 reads CASSYSGVGNEETQYF. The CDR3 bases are TGTGCCAGCAGTTACTCGGGAGTGGGTAATGAAGAGACCCAGTACTTC.

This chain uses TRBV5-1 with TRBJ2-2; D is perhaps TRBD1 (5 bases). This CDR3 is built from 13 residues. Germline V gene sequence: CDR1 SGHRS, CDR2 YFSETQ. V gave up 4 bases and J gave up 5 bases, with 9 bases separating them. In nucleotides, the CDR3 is TGCGCCAGCAGCGTACAGGTTACCGGGGAGCTGTTTTTT. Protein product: CASSVQVTGELFF.

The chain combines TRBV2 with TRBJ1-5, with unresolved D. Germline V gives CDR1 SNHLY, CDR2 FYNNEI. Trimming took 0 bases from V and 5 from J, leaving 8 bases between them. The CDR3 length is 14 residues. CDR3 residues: CASSEARKYQPQHF. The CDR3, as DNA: TGTGCCAGCAGTGAAGCGCGAAAGTATCAGCCCCAGCATTTT.

The DNA for the CDR3 is TGTGCCACCAGTAATCCTATATCAGGGAAGGTGGGGAATTTCAATGAGCAGTTCTTC. Translated: CATSNPISGKVGNFNEQFF. The V call is TRBV15, the J call TRBJ2-1; the D gene is possibly TRBD1 (5 bases). The CDR3 is 19 amino acids. V lost 6 bases and J 6 bases, leaving 30 bases between the germline ends. CDR1 and CDR2 from the germline V gene are LNHNV and YYDKDF (reference sequence).

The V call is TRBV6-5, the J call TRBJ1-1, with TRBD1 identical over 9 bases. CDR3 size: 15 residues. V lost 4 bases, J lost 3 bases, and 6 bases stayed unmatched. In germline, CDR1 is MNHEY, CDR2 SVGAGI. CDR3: CASSFTGGGYTEAFF. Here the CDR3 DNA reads TGTGCCAGCAGTTTTACAGGGGGCGGGTACACTGAAGCTTTCTTT.

The CDR3 loop reads CASSLNRDYNEQFF. Written as DNA, the CDR3 is TGTGCCAGCAGCTTAAACAGGGATTACAATGAGCAGTTCTTC. The chain joins TRBV11-2 to TRBJ2-1; D possibly corresponds to TRBD1 (6 bases). Trimming removed 2 bases at V and 4 bases at J, with 9 bases between. The CDR3 is 14 residues long. CDR1 SGHAT and CDR2 FQNNGV come from the germline V gene.

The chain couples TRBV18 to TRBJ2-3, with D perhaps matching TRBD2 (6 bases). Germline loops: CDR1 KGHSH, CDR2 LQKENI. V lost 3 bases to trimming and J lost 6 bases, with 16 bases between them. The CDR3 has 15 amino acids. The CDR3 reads CASSPRLESRDTQYF. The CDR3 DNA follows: TGTGCCAGCTCACCTAGACTAGAATCAAGGGATACGCAGTATTTT. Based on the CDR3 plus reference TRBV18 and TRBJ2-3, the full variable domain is NAGVMQNPRHLVRRRGQEARLRCSPMKGHSHVYWYRQLPEEGLKFMVYLQKENIIDESGMPKERFSAEFPKEGPSILRIQQVVRGDSAAYFCASSPRLESRDTQYFGPGTRLTVL.

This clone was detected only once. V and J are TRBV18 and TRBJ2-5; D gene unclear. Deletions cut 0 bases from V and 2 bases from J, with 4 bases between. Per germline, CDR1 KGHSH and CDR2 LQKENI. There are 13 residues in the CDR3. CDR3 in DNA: TGTGCCAGCTCACCACCGGCTCAAGAGACCCAGTACTTC. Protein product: CASSPPAQETQYF.

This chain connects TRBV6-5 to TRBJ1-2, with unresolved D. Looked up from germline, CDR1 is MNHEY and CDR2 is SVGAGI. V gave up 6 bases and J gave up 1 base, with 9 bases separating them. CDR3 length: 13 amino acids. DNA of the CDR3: TGTGCCAGCAGGGACGGGAATAACTATGGCTACACCTTC. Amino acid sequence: CASRDGNNYGYTF.